This TCR beta chain was documented in a study of CD8 T cells in ankylosing spondylitis. TCRdb re-called the 5' RACE reads with MiXCR, one entry per CDR3 protein. The data hold some 220,000 distinct CDR3 sequences, with approximately 8% observed a single time. This clonotype was seen ten or more times. V lost 5 bases to trimming and J lost 3 bases, with 14 bases between them. CDR3 length: 15 amino acids. J is TRBJ1-3 and V is TRBV12-3 or TRBV12-4; D unresolved. The receptor comes from a female donor with ankylosing spondylitis or in good health (not recorded which). Sequencing was done on a sample of blood, either unsorted or a sorted T cell fraction (not recorded which). CDR3 nucleotides: TGTGCCAGCAGTCCGACCGGAGCCTATGGAAACACCATATATTTT. Its translation: CASSPTGAYGNTIYF.